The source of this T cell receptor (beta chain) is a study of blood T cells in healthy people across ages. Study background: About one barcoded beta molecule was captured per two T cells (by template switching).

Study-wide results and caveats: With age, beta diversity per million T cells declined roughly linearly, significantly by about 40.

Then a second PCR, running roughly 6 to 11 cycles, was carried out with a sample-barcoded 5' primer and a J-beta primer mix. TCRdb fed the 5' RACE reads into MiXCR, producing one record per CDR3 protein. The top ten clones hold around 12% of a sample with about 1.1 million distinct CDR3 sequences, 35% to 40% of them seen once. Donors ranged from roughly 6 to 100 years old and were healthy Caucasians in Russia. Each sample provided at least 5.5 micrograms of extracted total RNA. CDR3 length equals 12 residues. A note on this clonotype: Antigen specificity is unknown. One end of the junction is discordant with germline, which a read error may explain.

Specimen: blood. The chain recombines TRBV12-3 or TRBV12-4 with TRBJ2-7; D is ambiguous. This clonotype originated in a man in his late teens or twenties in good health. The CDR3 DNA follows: TGTGCCAGCAGGTTAGGTGGATACGAGCAGTACTTC. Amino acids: CASRLGGYEQYF.